Listed here are 9 T cell receptor beta chains from one sample, sequenced in a study of blood T cell repertoires in COVID-19. Sequencing used immunoSEQ multiplex PCR; TCRdb keeps in-frame clones, though not all of them. The table shows about 270,000 clones, with around 81% occurring only once. Source material: peripheral blood. The source is a woman aged 60-75 years with active or convalescent COVID-19.

This clone was observed once. The J gene is TRBJ1-5, the V gene TRBV7-9; 8 nucleotides line up with TRBD1. Trimming took 0 bases from V and 1 from J; bases not matched to a gene: 8. This CDR3 region has 18 residues. From germline, CDR1 is SEHNR and CDR2 FQNEAQ (reference sequence). The CDR3 loop is CASSLAGQGALSNQPQHF. CDR3 DNA sequence: TGTGCCAGCAGCTTAGCAGGACAGGGCGCCTTAAGCAATCAGCCCCAGCATTTT.

This clone is a singleton in its sample. This chain connects TRBV6-5 to TRBJ2-3; D is uncertain. Germline CDR1 and CDR2: MNHEY and SVGAGI. The V end lost 4 bases, the J end lost 4 bases, and 9 bases lay between the germline ends. The CDR3 runs to 13 residues. This CDR3 reads CASSFVYSDTQYF. The DNA for the CDR3 is TGTGCCAGCAGTTTTGTATATTCAGATACGCAGTATTTT.

CDR3 nucleotide sequence: TGCAGCGTTACCCCGGGGGGGAGCACTGAAGCTTTCTTT. Translation gives CSVTPGGSTEAFF. The J gene is TRBJ1-1, the V gene TRBV29-1; tentative D call: TRBD1 (5 bases). The CDR3 spans 13 residues. V lost 5 bases to trimming and J lost 4 bases, with 14 bases between them. CDR1 and CDR2 from the germline V gene are SQVTM and ANQGSEA.

This clone was observed once. V gene TRBV4-3 combines with J gene TRBJ1-1; no reliable D call. This CDR3 contains 15 residues. Germline CDR1 reads LGHNA; CDR2 reads YSLEER. Trimming removed 0 bases at V and 0 bases at J, with 8 bases between. CDR3 sequence (DNA): TGCGCCAGCAGCCAAGATAGCGGACTGAACACTGAAGCTTTCTTT. It encodes CASSQDSGLNTEAFF.

This clone was recorded once. The V gene is TRBV11-2, the J gene TRBJ1-2; 9 bases align to TRBD1. V lost 5 bases to trimming and J lost 3 bases; unmatched junction nucleotides: 19. CDR1 SGHAT and CDR2 FQNNGV come from the germline V gene. The CDR3 contains 19 residues. The CDR3 is CASSVLKPWDREIDYGYTF. The CDR3 DNA is TGTGCCAGCAGCGTACTAAAACCGTGGGACAGGGAAATCGACTATGGCTACACCTTC.

The V gene is TRBV27, the J gene TRBJ2-7, with 8 bases aligning to TRBD1. The CDR3 loop spans 14 amino acids. The junction had 5 bases not matched to a gene; V was cut back by 5 bases and J by 2 bases. Germline CDR1 reads MNHEY; CDR2 reads SMNVEV (reference sequence). This CDR3 is CASSAETGAYEQYF. In DNA, the CDR3 is TGTGCCAGCAGTGCAGAGACAGGGGCCTACGAGCAGTACTTC.

V and J are TRBV29-1 and TRBJ1-2; 10 bases line up with TRBD1. The CDR3 contains 15 residues. Per germline, CDR1 SQVTM and CDR2 ANQGSEA. Trimming at V came to 3 bases and at J to 5 bases, leaving 9 bases not matched to a gene. The CDR3 DNA is TGCAGCGTTGATGCGGACAGGGGGGTCGGGTATGGCTACACCTTC. It codes for CSVDADRGVGYGYTF.

This chain joins TRBV4-2 and TRBJ1-2; perhaps TRBD1 as D (5 bases). The CDR3 is 15 amino acids. Germline CDR1 is LGHNA and CDR2 is YNFKEQ. V was trimmed by 0 bases and J by 1 base, leaving 9 bases between them. CDR3 sequence reads: CASSQDPGDNYGYTF. As DNA, the CDR3 is TGTGCCAGCAGCCAAGATCCGGGGGATAACTATGGCTACACCTTC.

The chain uses TRBV6-5 and TRBJ2-1; 11 bases fit TRBD1. The germline V gene encodes CDR1 MNHEY and CDR2 SVGAGI. The CDR3 is 14 residues long. Losses at the gene ends were 7 bases for V and 5 bases for J; bases not matched to a gene: 4. CDR3 residues: CASTRTGGHNEQFF. DNA for the CDR3: TGTGCCAGCACGCGGACAGGGGGCCACAATGAGCAGTTCTTC.